This T cell receptor (beta chain) was observed in a study of monozygotic twins with inflammatory bowel disease. This CDR3 contains 14 residues. Germline CDR1 and CDR2: LNHDA and SQIVND (reference sequence). Remarks on this clonotype: The antigen is not known.

For each CDR3 protein, TCRdb gives one entry from its re-call of the 5' RACE reads, without DNA. The sample data list fewer than 550,000 distinct CDR3 sequences. Points from the study as a whole: The data did not back a single strong IBD-associated clonotype or signal. Clonotype sharing was lower in IBD patients than healthy twins, most markedly with disease activity.

Sequencing was performed on blood. The sequence was collected from a human donor with ulcerative colitis or Crohn's disease, or a healthy co-twin of an affected twin (not recorded which). The chain employs TRBV19 and TRBJ2-2; TCRdb lists TRBD1, though no DNA is available to test this call. CDR3 amino acids: CATPKTDNTGELFF.